The 31 T cell receptor beta chains given below trace back to one sample, sequenced in a study of cytotoxic CD8 clonotypes in ibrutinib-treated CLL. The data were produced by immunoSEQ multiplex PCR, yet TCRdb's version contains in-frame clones alone and is incomplete. Here the sample spans fewer than 400,000 clones, roughly two thirds being singletons. This specimen was PBMCs, taken after 36 months of ibrutinib treatment. The receptors shown here come from a human donor with chronic lymphocytic leukemia.

This chain uses TRBV7-2 with TRBJ1-4; D uncertain. The germline CDR1 and CDR2 sequences are SGHTA and FQGNSA. V shed 0 bases and J shed 0 bases, with 5 bases lying between them. The CDR3 is 15 residues long. CDR3 bases: TGTGCCAGCAGCTTAGCGTCAGCAACTAATGAAAAACTGTTTTTT. Encoded protein: CASSLASATNEKLFF.

V usage is TRBV10-1 and J usage is TRBJ2-2; possibly TRBD2 for D (7 bases). The CDR3 is made up of 14 amino acids. Germline V gene data show CDR1 as WNHNN and CDR2 as SYGVQD (reference sequence). Deletions cut 5 bases from V and 7 bases from J, with 14 bases between. The CDR3, as DNA: TGCGCCAGCAGTCCTCGGGGGGCCTTCGGGGAGCTGTTTTTT. It codes for CASSPRGAFGELFF.

The V and J genes are TRBV6-6 and TRBJ1-1; possible D gene TRBD1, 5 bases. The CDR3 sequence is 13 residues long. The germline gives CDR1 MNHNY, CDR2 SVGAGI (reference sequence). V was shortened by 4 bases and J by 4 bases, with 10 bases between the two germline ends. The CDR3 DNA is TGTGCCAGCAGTTCAAGGGGACCCACTGAAGCTTTCTTT. It yields the protein CASSSRGPTEAFF.

The chain employs TRBV10-3 and TRBJ2-3, with D perhaps TRBD1 (6 bases). V dropped 6 bases and J dropped 4 bases, with 11 bases sitting between them. The CDR3 loop spans 13 amino acids. Germline V lookup: CDR1 ENHRY, CDR2 SYGVKD. This CDR3 is CAIRGQPADTQYF. CDR3 bases: TGTGCCATCAGAGGACAGCCCGCAGATACGCAGTATTTT.

This clone was seen more than once but under ten times. V and J are TRBV7-3 and TRBJ1-1, with D unresolved. There are 15 residues in the CDR3. Germline V gene data show CDR1 as SGHTA and CDR2 as FQGTGA. Trimming stripped 5 bases from V and 0 bases from J, with 13 bases between. This CDR3 reads CASSLGRAVNTEAFF. The CDR3 nucleotides are TGTGCCAGCAGCCTCGGGAGGGCGGTGAACACTGAAGCTTTCTTT.

A few counts support this clone. The genes are TRBV5-1 and TRBJ1-2; a possible D gene is TRBD1 (6 bases). V gave up 3 bases and J gave up 8 bases, with 14 bases separating them. The V gene's germline CDR1 is SGHRS and CDR2 YFSETQ. The CDR3 extends over 13 amino acids. The CDR3 coding sequence is TGCGCCAGCAGCTCAAGCAGACAGGACGGCTACACCTTC. Encoded protein: CASSSSRQDGYTF.

The V and J genes are TRBV2 and TRBJ2-6; D ambiguous. V gave up 4 bases and J gave up 1 base, with 17 bases separating them. The CDR3 contains 18 residues. Germline CDR1 reads SNHLY; CDR2 reads FYNNEI. The CDR3 DNA reads as TGTGCCAGCAGTGCTGGCCGGGTCCGCCTGTCTGGGGCCAACGTCCTGACTTTC. It specifies CASSAGRVRLSGANVLTF.

The chain is built from TRBV13 and TRBJ2-1; tentative D call: TRBD1 (5 bases). The CDR3 totals 14 residues. Germline V lookup: CDR1 PRHDT, CDR2 FYEKMQ (reference sequence). V gave up 1 base and J gave up 5 bases, with 9 bases separating them. CDR3 residues: CASSLVSGHNEQFF. The DNA for the CDR3 is TGTGCCAGCAGCTTAGTGTCAGGGCACAATGAGCAGTTCTTC.

V and J are TRBV6-1 and TRBJ1-5, with D possibly matching TRBD1 (6 bases). Germline CDR1 and CDR2: MNHNS and SASEGT. CDR3 size: 15 residues. Trimming pared 1 base from V and 6 bases from J, leaving 13 bases between. CDR3 sequence: CASSEGRGRGQPQHF. In DNA form, the CDR3 reads TGTGCCAGCAGTGAAGGAAGGGGGAGGGGTCAGCCCCAGCATTTT.

The chain joins TRBV27 to TRBJ2-7; 10 bases agree with TRBD2. After removal of 2 bases from V and 7 bases from J, the junction contained 11 bases not matched to a gene. The CDR3 totals 16 residues. In germline, CDR1 is MNHEY, CDR2 SMNVEV (reference sequence). The chain's CDR3 is CASSLRPAGGPGEQYF. DNA of the CDR3: TGTGCCAGCAGTTTACGTCCAGCGGGAGGGCCTGGGGAGCAGTACTTC.

The chain employs TRBV5-1 and TRBJ2-7, with 11 nucleotides matching TRBD1. V dropped 3 bases and J dropped 6; count of bases not matched to a gene: 5. The CDR3 is made up of 14 amino acids. Germline assignment: CDR1 SGHRS and CDR2 YFSETQ. The DNA of the CDR3 is TGCGCCAGCAGCTCGGGACAGGGGGTAAGCGAGCAGTACTTC. It yields the protein CASSSGQGVSEQYF.

This chain joins TRBV28 and TRBJ2-7; a weak D match, TRBD2 (7 bases). The V end was cut by 7 bases, the J end by 4 bases, with 14 bases between. Germline CDR1 reads MDHEN; CDR2 reads SYDVKM. The CDR3 length is 13 residues. CDR3 nucleotide sequence: TGTGCCAGCACCCCGGGGGGCCTGTACGAGCAGTACTTC. The encoded protein is CASTPGGLYEQYF.

This clone came up a few times. The chain recombines TRBV15 with TRBJ1-5; TRBD1 might be the D (5 bases). Trimming removed 0 bases from V and 3 bases from J, with 9 bases in between. CDR3 size: 15 residues. Germline loops: CDR1 LNHNV, CDR2 YYDKDF (reference sequence). In DNA form, the CDR3 reads TGTGCCACCAGCAGAGAGGGGCCAGTCAATCAGCCCCAGCATTTT. Amino acid sequence: CATSREGPVNQPQHF.

The chain uses TRBV15 and TRBJ2-3; 7 bases fit TRBD2. Trimming took 6 bases from V and 3 from J; bases not matched to a gene: 6. The CDR3 loop spans 14 amino acids. Looked up from germline, CDR1 is LNHNV and CDR2 is YYDKDF (reference sequence). The CDR3 coding sequence is TGTGCCACCAGAGTAACGGGGGGAACAGATACGCAGTATTTT. Its translation: CATRVTGGTDTQYF.

The J gene is TRBJ1-5, the V gene TRBV4-1, with D perhaps TRBD1 (5 bases). This CDR3 is 13 amino acids long. Trimming removed 2 bases at V and 4 bases at J, with 6 bases between. CDR1 is MGHRA, CDR2 YSYEKL, per germline. CDR3 protein: CASSQPGNQPQHF. For the CDR3, the DNA is TGCGCCAGCAGCCAACCAGGGAATCAGCCCCAGCATTTT.

This clone was counted only a few times. The chain joins TRBV11-2 to TRBJ1-6; weak D call: TRBD1 (6 bases). Germline CDR1 and CDR2: SGHAT and FQNNGV. The ends were cut back, 5 bases at V and 6 bases at J, with 14 bases in the middle. The CDR3 covers 15 residues. In DNA form, the CDR3 reads TGTGCCAGCAGCCCCAGGACAGTCCGTAATTCACCCCTCCACTTT. Encoded protein: CASSPRTVRNSPLHF.

The rearrangement links TRBV9 to TRBJ2-7; D gene unclear. This CDR3 contains 13 residues. Germline CDR1 is SGDLS and CDR2 is YYNGEE. The V end lost 3 bases, the J end lost 4 bases, and 11 bases lay between the germline ends. The CDR3 is CASSARASYEQYF. CDR3 nucleotides: TGTGCCAGCAGCGCCCGGGCTTCGTACGAGCAGTACTTC.

This rearrangement joins TRBV6-5 to TRBJ2-2; D is unresolved. The CDR3 sequence is 13 residues long. Trimming cost V 2 bases and J 4 bases, with 5 bases left between them. Germline CDR1 MNHEY, CDR2 SVGAGI. Written as DNA, the CDR3 is TGTGCCAGCAGTTACGGAATCACCGGGGAGCTGTTTTTT. It yields the protein CASSYGITGELFF.

This chain uses TRBV13 with TRBJ2-5, with 8 positions matching TRBD2. Germline assignment: CDR1 PRHDT and CDR2 FYEKMQ (reference sequence). The CDR3 is 15 residues long. V gave up 4 bases and J gave up 2 bases; unmatched junction bases: 6. CDR3 sequence reads: CASSWLTGGQETQYF. CDR3 DNA: TGTGCCAGCAGCTGGTTGACGGGGGGGCAAGAGACCCAGTACTTC.

In this sample, this clone turned up a few times. The chain uses TRBV5-1 and TRBJ1-2; 7 bases match TRBD1. V shed 1 base, J shed 0 bases, and the junction held 12 bases outside the gene matches. CDR3 length: 18 amino acids. CDR1 and CDR2 (germline): SGHRS, YFSETQ. CDR3 in DNA: TGCGCCAGCAGCTTGATCCCTGGACAGGCGCCGCCTAACTATGGCTACACCTTC. Translated: CASSLIPGQAPPNYGYTF. Full variable domain (remainder filled in from reference TRBV5-1 and TRBJ1-2): KAGVTQTPRYLIKTRGQQVTLSCSPISGHRSVSWYQQTPGQGLQFLFEYFSETQRNKGNFPGRFSGRQFSNSRSEMNVSTLELGDSALYLCASSLIPGQAPPNYGYTFGSGTRLTVV.

This clone was seen a handful of times. The chain couples TRBV19 to TRBJ1-5; no clear D gene. V lost 7 bases and J 11 bases, leaving 18 bases between the germline ends. The CDR3 has 13 residues. Looked up from germline, CDR1 is LNHDA and CDR2 is SQIVND (reference sequence). The CDR3 DNA reads TGTGCCAGTAACACTCCTGGCGGCGGGTCCCAGCATTTT. Its protein product is CASNTPGGGSQHF.

This clone was counted only a few times. V gene TRBV6-1 combines with J gene TRBJ2-5; D is ambiguous. The germline V gene has CDR1 MNHNS and CDR2 SASEGT. The CDR3 covers 11 residues. The V and J ends lost 1 base and 7 bases respectively, with 4 bases between them. The CDR3 DNA follows: TGTGCCAGCAGTGAAGTATGGACCCAGTACTTC. Amino acids: CASSEVWTQYF.

The chain carries TRBV6-1 and TRBJ2-3, with D perhaps matching TRBD1 (6 bases). Germline assignment: CDR1 MNHNS and CDR2 SASEGT. This CDR3 region has 19 residues. Trimming cost V 0 bases and J 2 bases, with 21 bases left between them. The CDR3 nucleotides are TGTGCCAGCAGTGAAGCGATCCTCGGACAGCCGAGCACCACAGATACGCAGTATTTT. Residues: CASSEAILGQPSTTDTQYF.

This chain connects TRBV15 to TRBJ1-3; D not resolved. Germline CDR1 and CDR2: LNHNV and YYDKDF (reference sequence). This CDR3 comprises 15 residues. V shed 1 base and J shed 0 bases, with 7 bases lying between them. This chain's CDR3 is CATSRGRNSGNTIYF. CDR3 DNA sequence: TGTGCCACCAGCAGAGGGCGGAACTCTGGAAACACCATATATTTT.

The rearrangement links TRBV19 to TRBJ1-1; D unresolved. The CDR3 length is 14 residues. Germline V gene data show CDR1 as LNHDA and CDR2 as SQIVND (reference sequence). The V gene lost 4 bases and the J gene lost 0 bases, with 9 bases spanning the gap. CDR3 protein: CASSTGLMNTEAFF. The CDR3 region has the DNA TGTGCCAGTAGTACCGGACTGATGAACACTGAAGCTTTCTTT. Filled out from reference TRBV19 and TRBJ1-1, the complete variable domain reads DGGITQSPKYLFRKEGQNVTLSCEQNLNHDAMYWYRQDPGQGLRLIYYSQIVNDFQKGDIAEGYSVSREKKESFPLTVTSAQKNPTAFYLCASSTGLMNTEAFFGQGTRLTVV.

This chain connects TRBV7-2 to TRBJ2-7; D possibly corresponds to TRBD2 (6 bases). V gave up 4 bases and J gave up 1 base, with 11 bases separating them. CDR3 length: 14 amino acids. Germline assignment: CDR1 SGHTA and CDR2 FQGNSA. The CDR3 nucleotides read TGTGCCAGCAGCTCGGATGGGGGGTCCTACGAGCAGTACTTC. Residues: CASSSDGGSYEQYF.

The chain has TRBV6-5 and TRBJ1-4, with 10 bases aligning to TRBD1. This CDR3 is 16 amino acids long. The germline V gene has CDR1 MNHEY and CDR2 SVGAGI. Germline trimming cut 2 bases from V and 8 bases from J; bases unmatched to any gene: 8. The DNA of the CDR3 is TGTGCCAGCAGTTACCGCCCGGGACAGGGGAGCGAAAAACTGTTTTTT. It specifies CASSYRPGQGSEKLFF.

The V and J genes are TRBV19 and TRBJ2-7; 13 nucleotides match TRBD2. Germline assignment: CDR1 LNHDA and CDR2 SQIVND (reference sequence). The ends lost 3 bases at V and 0 bases at J; junction bases unmatched: 5. The CDR3 has 17 amino acids. The chain's CDR3 is CASSIGGLAGSSYEQYF. The CDR3 coding sequence is TGTGCCAGTAGTATCGGGGGACTAGCGGGGAGCTCCTACGAGCAGTACTTC.

The chain joins TRBV7-8 to TRBJ1-5, with D perhaps TRBD1 (5 bases). V dropped 5 bases and J dropped 6 bases, with 14 bases sitting between them. CDR1 is SGHVS, CDR2 FQNEAQ, per germline. The CDR3 is 14 amino acids. CDR3 sequence (DNA): TGTGCCAGCAGCATTGGGGGAAGTGGTCAGCCCCAGCATTTT. Amino acids: CASSIGGSGQPQHF.

The chain's CDR3 is CASSPRPLPDPSYGYTF. In nucleotides, the CDR3 is TGTGCCAGCAGCCCTAGACCCCTACCCGACCCCAGCTATGGCTACACCTTC. This chain links TRBV7-6 with TRBJ1-2; D call uncertain. The V gene's germline CDR1 is SGHVS and CDR2 FNYEAQ. The CDR3 sequence is 17 residues long. Trimming left V 5 bases short and J 4 bases short, with 23 bases between.

The J gene is TRBJ2-5, the V gene TRBV9; 7 bases line up with TRBD1. Trimming took 5 bases from V and 0 from J; bases not matched to a gene: 10. The CDR3 has 16 residues. Germline V gene lookup returns CDR1 SGDLS and CDR2 YYNGEE. The CDR3 protein is CASSLRGQKYQETQYF. DNA for the CDR3: TGTGCCAGCAGTCTGAGGGGACAGAAGTACCAAGAGACCCAGTACTTC.